This T cell receptor (beta chain) was found in a study of blood T cells in healthy people across ages. Across the whole study: Template-switching capture recovered about one barcoded beta molecule per two T cells. Study-level results: Diversity of TCR beta per million T cells declined in a roughly linear way with age. Naive CD4+ cell counts and diversity both ran higher in long-lived than in aged donors.

A word on this clonotype: The antigen is unknown.

J was trimmed by 5 bases and V by 5 bases; bases with no gene match: 12. The CDR3 runs to 16 residues. Germline CDR1 and CDR2: MDHEN and SYDVKM. A second PCR, run for roughly 7 to 12 cycles, used a sample-barcoded 5' primer plus a J-beta primer mix. TCRdb processed the 5' RACE reads anew with MiXCR; each CDR3 protein has one entry. Here the sample spans 900,000 to 950,000 distinct CDR3 sequences, 25% to 35% being singletons. This same sample was also part of a study on T cells of mothers and their children. That publication notes: A handful of children, together with their three healthy Caucasian mothers, made up the donors.

The J gene is TRBJ2-7, the V gene TRBV28, with TRBD2 matching over 10 bases. The sequence was obtained from a woman aged 35 to 49 in good health. Sample: blood. CDR3 residues: CASSPSGLAVGNEQYF. CDR3 DNA: TGTGCCAGCAGTCCCTCCGGACTAGCGGTAGGGAACGAGCAGTACTTC.